This T cell receptor beta chain was recovered during a study of T cells expressing NK-cell markers. Study as a whole: Repertoire data for TCR beta were derived from sorted T cells (CD3+CD56+NKG2C+, CD3+CD56+NKG2C- and CD3+CD56-NKG2C+).

On this clonotype itself: The antigen is unknown.

CDR1 and CDR2 (germline): SGHTA, FQGNSA. The CDR3 extends over 14 amino acids. TCRdb reprocessed the 5' RACE reads and keeps a single row for each CDR3 protein, giving no DNA. The listing records roughly 380,000 distinct CDR3 sequences. Study-level points and caveats: Whether expanded NKG2C+ T cell clones recognized HCMV stayed uncertain.

The V gene is TRBV7-2, the J gene TRBJ1-2. This TCR was sampled from a man aged 18 to 69 in good health. Sequenced material: blood T cells: a sorted CD56 or NKG2C T cell subset, CD4+ or CD8+ T cells, or bulk PBMC T cells (not recorded which). The CDR3 region is CASSPLMDNYGYTF. Drawing the rest from reference TRBV7-2 and TRBJ1-2, the complete variable domain is GAGVSQSPSNKVTEKGKDVELRCDPISGHTALYWYRQSLGQGLEFLIYFQGNSAPDKSGLPSDRFSAERTGGSVSTLTIQRTQQEDSAVYLCASSPLMDNYGYTFGSGTRLTVV.